The sequence of this TCR beta chain was determined in a study of blood T cell repertoires in COVID-19. Study information: The United States, Italy and Spain supplied acute and convalescent COVID-19 samples.

Worth noting for this clone: At the DNA level, this CDR3 is encoded by other sequences in the same sample as well.

The germline V gene encodes CDR1 KGHSH and CDR2 LQKENI. V trimming: 3 bases; J trimming: 1 base; junction bases outside the gene matches: 2. The CDR3 is 14 amino acids. Per the original data handling: The authors estimated nucleated cell counts from reference gene primer amplification. Assay: immunoSEQ multiplex PCR; the TCRdb copy retains only in-frame clones and omits some. V and J calls and clone size are given by that table; D and trimming were obtained from the DNA. Seen here are roughly 300,000 clones, approximately 85% observed once, and the top ten hold about 1.6%. This chain connects TRBV18 to TRBJ2-7, with TRBD1 matching over 8 bases. The sequencing input was peripheral blood. This TCR was sampled from a woman in her forties or fifties with acute or convalescent COVID-19. The CDR3, as DNA: TGTGCCAGCTCACCCGGGACAGGATCCTACGAGCAGTACTTC. Translation: CASSPGTGSYEQYF. Complete variable domain (other parts from reference TRBV18 and TRBJ2-7): NAGVMQNPRHLVRRRGQEARLRCSPMKGHSHVYWYRQLPEEGLKFMVYLQKENIIDESGMPKERFSAEFPKEGPSILRIQQVVRGDSAAYFCASSPGTGSYEQYFGPGTRLTVT.